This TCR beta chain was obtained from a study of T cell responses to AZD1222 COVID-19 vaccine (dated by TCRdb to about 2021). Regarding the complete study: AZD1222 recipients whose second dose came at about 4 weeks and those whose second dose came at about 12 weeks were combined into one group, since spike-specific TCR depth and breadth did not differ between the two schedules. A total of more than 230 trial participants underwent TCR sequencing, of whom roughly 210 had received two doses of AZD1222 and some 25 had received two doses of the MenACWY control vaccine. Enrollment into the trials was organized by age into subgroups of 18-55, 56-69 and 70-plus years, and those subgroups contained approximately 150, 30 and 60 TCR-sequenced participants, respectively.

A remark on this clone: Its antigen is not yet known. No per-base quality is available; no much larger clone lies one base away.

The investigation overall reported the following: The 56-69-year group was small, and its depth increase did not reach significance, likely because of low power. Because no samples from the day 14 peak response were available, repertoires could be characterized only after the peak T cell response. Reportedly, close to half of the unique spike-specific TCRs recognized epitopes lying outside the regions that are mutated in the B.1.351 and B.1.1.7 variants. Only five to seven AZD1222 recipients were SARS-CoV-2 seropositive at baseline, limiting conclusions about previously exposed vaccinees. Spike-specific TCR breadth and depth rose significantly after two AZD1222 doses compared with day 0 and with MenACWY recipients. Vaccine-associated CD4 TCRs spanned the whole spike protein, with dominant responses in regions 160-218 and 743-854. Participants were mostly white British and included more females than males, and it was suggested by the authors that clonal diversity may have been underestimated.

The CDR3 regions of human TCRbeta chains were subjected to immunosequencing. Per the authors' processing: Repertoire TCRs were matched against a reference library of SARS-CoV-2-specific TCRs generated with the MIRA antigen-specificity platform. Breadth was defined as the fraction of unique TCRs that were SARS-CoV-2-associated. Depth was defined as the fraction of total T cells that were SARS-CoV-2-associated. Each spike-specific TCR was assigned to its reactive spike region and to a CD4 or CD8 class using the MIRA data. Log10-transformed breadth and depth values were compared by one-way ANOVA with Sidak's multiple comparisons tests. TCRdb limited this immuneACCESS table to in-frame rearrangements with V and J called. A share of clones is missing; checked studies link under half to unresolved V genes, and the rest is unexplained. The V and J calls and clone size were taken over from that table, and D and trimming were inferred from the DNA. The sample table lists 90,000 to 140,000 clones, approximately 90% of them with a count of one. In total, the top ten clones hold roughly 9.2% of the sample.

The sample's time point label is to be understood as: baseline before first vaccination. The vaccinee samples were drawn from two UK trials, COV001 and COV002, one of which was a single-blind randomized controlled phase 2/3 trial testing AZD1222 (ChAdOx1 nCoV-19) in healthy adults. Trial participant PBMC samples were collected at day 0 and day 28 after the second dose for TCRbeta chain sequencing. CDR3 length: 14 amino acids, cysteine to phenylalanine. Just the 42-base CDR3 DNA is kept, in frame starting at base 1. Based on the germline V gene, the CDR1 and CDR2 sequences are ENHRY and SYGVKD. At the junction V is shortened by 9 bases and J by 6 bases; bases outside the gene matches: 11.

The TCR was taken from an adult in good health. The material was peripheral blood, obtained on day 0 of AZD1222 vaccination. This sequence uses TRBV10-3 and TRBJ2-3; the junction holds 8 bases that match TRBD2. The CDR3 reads CAIGTSPEGDTQYF. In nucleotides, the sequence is TGTGCCATTGGGACTAGTCCAGAGGGGGATACGCAGTATTTT.